This entry describes one TCR beta chain. As yet, its antigen is unknown. Libraries were prepared by immunoSEQ multiplex PCR; TCRdb keeps only in-frame clonotypes and omits some of them. The data show about 130,000 clones, around 90% seen once. The sample belongs to a study of T cell responses to AZD1222 COVID-19 vaccine. Germline-derived CDR1 and CDR2 are SGHTA and FQGTGA. The CDR3 runs 14 residues. The ends lost 0 bases at V and 4 bases at J; junction bases unmatched: 1. Study results and limitations: Mapped onto spike, vaccine-associated CD4 TCRs spanned it and were dominant at 160-218 and 743-854.

This TCR was sampled from an adult in good health. The specimen was peripheral blood, collected on day 0 of AZD1222 vaccination. The gene calls are TRBV7-3 and TRBJ1-1; 8 bases line up with TRBD1. DNA for the CDR3: TGTGCCAGCAGCTTAACTACAGGGGGCACTGAAGCTTTCTTT. Its protein is CASSLTTGGTEAFF.